This T cell receptor beta chain was recorded in a study of control samples from healthy donors and cancer patients. The assay was immunoSEQ multiplex PCR, and TCRdb's table has in-frame clones only and misses some. The sample has about 75,000 clones, 94% seen once. The CDR3 covers 17 residues. Germline CDR1 is KGHDR and CDR2 is SFDVKD. V lost 1 base and J lost 7; bases outside the gene matches: 7. Material: blood. The receptor comes from a woman aged 40 to 50 in good health. The chain carries TRBV24-1 and TRBJ2-3; TRBD2 matches 13 bases. CDR3 nucleotides: TGTGCCACCAGTGATTTAACTAGCGGGGGGGCGGTAAATACGCAGTATTTT. This gives the protein CATSDLTSGGAVNTQYF.